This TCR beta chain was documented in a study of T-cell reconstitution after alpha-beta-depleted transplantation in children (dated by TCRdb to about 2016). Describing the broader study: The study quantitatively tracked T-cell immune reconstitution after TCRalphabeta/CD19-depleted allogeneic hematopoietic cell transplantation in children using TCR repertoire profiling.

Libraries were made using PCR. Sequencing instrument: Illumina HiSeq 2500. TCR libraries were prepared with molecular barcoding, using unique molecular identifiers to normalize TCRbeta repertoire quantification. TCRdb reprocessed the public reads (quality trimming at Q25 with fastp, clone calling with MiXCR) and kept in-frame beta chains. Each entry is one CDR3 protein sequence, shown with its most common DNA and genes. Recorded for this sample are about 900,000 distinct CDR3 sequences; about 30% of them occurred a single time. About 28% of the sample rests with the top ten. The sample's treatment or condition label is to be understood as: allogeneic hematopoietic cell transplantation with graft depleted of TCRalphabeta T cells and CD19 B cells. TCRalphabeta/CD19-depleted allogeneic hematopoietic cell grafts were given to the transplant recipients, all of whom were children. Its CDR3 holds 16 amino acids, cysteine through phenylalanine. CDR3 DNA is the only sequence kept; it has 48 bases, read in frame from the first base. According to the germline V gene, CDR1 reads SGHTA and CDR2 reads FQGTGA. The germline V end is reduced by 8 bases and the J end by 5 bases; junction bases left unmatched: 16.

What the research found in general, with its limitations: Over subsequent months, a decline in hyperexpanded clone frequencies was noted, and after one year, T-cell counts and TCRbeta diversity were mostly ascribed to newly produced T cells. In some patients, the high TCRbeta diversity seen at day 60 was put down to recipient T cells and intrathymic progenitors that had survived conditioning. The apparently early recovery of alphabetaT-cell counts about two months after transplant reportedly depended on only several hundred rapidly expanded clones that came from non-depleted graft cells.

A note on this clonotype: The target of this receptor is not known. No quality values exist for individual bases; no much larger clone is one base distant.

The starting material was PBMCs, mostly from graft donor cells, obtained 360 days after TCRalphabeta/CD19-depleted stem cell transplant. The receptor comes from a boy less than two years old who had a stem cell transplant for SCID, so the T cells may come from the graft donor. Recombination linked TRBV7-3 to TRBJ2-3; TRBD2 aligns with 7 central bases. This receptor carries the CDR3 CASGAEGGARGDTQYF. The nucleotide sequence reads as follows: TGTGCCAGCGGAGCCGAGGGAGGGGCCCGGGGAGATACGCAGTATTTT.